What follows is one T cell receptor (beta chain) and its context. Its target is not known. cDNA prepared by RNA extraction and subsequent reverse transcription served as the template for sequencing. Here immunoSEQ multiplex PCR was the method, and the copy in TCRdb shows in-frame clones only, minus some. The table has 180,000 or so clones, about 53% seen once. The sample comes from a study of CD8+ T cells in alopecia areata. Study in general: Treated patients were dosed with oral tofacitinib, taking 5 to 10 mg twice daily. Points from the study as a whole: On tofacitinib, scalp clonality and expanded CD8+ clones among top 100 fell significantly. Affected scalp, especially in alopecia totalis/universalis, had a higher clonality than normal scalp did. Resident alphabeta T cells of normal skin are also sequenced in scalp samples.

V was shortened by 0 bases and J by 6 bases, with 6 bases between the two germline ends. CDR3 length: 13 residues. Germline CDR1 is SGDLS and CDR2 is YYNGEE. Treatment defined: oral pan-JAK inhibitor, 5-10 mg twice daily. This sample comprised CD8+ T cells sorted from blood, obtained at week 24, from a patient treated with tofacitinib. The chain links TRBV9 to TRBJ2-2; D is unclear. This receptor was identified in a human donor with alopecia areata. The CDR3 sequence: CASSVDPAGELFF. CDR3 nucleotide sequence: TGTGCCAGCAGCGTAGACCCGGCCGGGGAGCTGTTTTTT.